This entry describes one T cell receptor beta chain. What it binds is not known. Together with a sample-barcoded 5' primer, a J-beta primer mix was included in a second PCR lasting roughly 6 to 12 cycles. All samples yielded 3 million or more CDR3-containing paired-end reads. One entry per CDR3 protein results from TCRdb running MiXCR on the 5' RACE reads. The sample holds hundreds of thousands of distinct CDR3 sequences, around 50% seen once. V was clipped by 4 bases and J by 2 bases; unmatched bases: 5. The germline gives CDR1 SGHRS, CDR2 YFSETQ. CDR3 length: 14 residues. Those donating, healthy Caucasian individuals from Russia, were aged about 6 to 95. These data come from a study of blood T cells in healthy people across ages. Study observations and caveats: Compared with aged donors, long-lived donors showed fewer expanded clones, suggesting selection.

Sequenced material: blood. The rearrangement joins TRBV5-1 to TRBJ1-2; 7 nucleotides agree with TRBD1. This receptor was identified in a man between 35 and 55 years old in good health. The CDR3 loop reads CASSPLDRNYGYTF. CDR3 nucleotide sequence: TGCGCCAGCAGCCCCCTGGACAGGAACTATGGCTACACCTTC.